Listed below are T cell receptor beta chains from one sample, sequenced in a study of T cells in Graves' hyperthyroidism and ophthalmopathy. TCRdb used MiXCR to reprocess the multiplex PCR reads, holding one entry per CDR3 protein. The table records about 480,000 distinct CDR3 sequences, approximately 15% of them present only once. Material: blood. The receptors originated from a woman in her late teens or twenties with Graves' hyperthyroidism. The CDR3 runs from the conserved cysteine through the conserved F or W. D genes are given only for firm matches. Part of the rows lack a size; the others show once, few, many or a class for expanded clones.

TRBV19,few,TRBD2,TRBJ2-3,CASTTPGLGWDTQYF,TGTGCCAGTACCACTCCGGGACTAGGGTGGGATACGCAGTATTTT
TRBV9,many,NA,TRBJ2-7,CASSVGDRGYEQYF,TGTGCCAGCAGCGTTGGTGACCGCGGGTACGAGCAGTACTTC
TRBV19,NA,NA,TRBJ2-3,CASSIRARSTDTQYF,TGTGCCAGTAGTATAAGGGCCCGAAGCACAGATACGCAGTATTTT
TRBV11-3,many,NA,TRBJ2-7,CASSATLNEQYF,TGTGCCAGCAGCGCGACATTAAACGAGCAGTACTTC
TRBV27,many,TRBD2,TRBJ2-1,CASSLSWTSGNEQFF,TGTGCCAGCAGTTTATCTTGGACTAGCGGCAATGAGCAGTTCTTC
TRBV7-3,few,TRBD2,TRBJ2-1,CASSLMGTSGNEQFF,TGTGCCAGCAGCTTAATGGGGACTAGCGGCAATGAGCAGTTCTTC
TRBV7-3,many,TRBD1,TRBJ1-1,CASSVGTGRTEAFF,TGTGCCAGCAGTGTTGGGACAGGAAGAACTGAAGCTTTCTTT
TRBV12-3/TRBV12-4,many,NA,TRBJ1-2,CASTSHYGYTF,TGTGCCAGCACCAGCCACTATGGCTACACCTTC
TRBV20-1,many,NA,TRBJ1-2,CSARDRGYYTF,TGCAGTGCTAGAGACAGGGGTTACTACACCTTC
TRBV11-2,many,TRBD1,TRBJ1-1,CASSPRQGTEAFF,TGTGCCAGCAGCCCGCGACAGGGGACTGAAGCTTTCTTT
TRBV20-1,few,TRBD1,TRBJ1-4,CSARPRPGTGDEKLFF,TGCAGTGCTAGACCCCGTCCCGGGACAGGGGACGAAAAACTGTTTTTT
TRBV12-3/TRBV12-4,many,NA,TRBJ1-5,CASRSGVLQPQHF,TGTGCCAGCAGGTCCGGGGTTTTACAGCCCCAGCATTTT
TRBV20-1,few,NA,TRBJ2-2,CSASGTGTGELFF,TGCAGTGCTTCCGGGACTGGCACCGGGGAGCTGTTTTTT
TRBV20-1,many,NA,TRBJ2-1,CSARGRAGDQFF,TGCAGTGCTAGAGGGCGGGCAGGGGACCAGTTCTTC
TRBV18,many,NA,TRBJ1-1,CASSPRTMNTEAFF,TGTGCCAGCTCACCACGAACCATGAACACTGAAGCTTTCTTT
TRBV19,few,NA,TRBJ1-1,CASSIWLGVDTEAFF,TGTGCCAGTAGTATTTGGTTAGGGGTGGACACTGAAGCTTTCTTT
TRBV20-1,few,NA,TRBJ1-5,CSARRTNSNQPQHF,TGCAGTGCTAGAAGGACCAATAGCAATCAGCCCCAGCATTTT
TRBV4-2,few,NA,TRBJ2-1,CASSQVLGTYNEQFF,TGTGCCAGCAGCCAAGTACTGGGGACCTACAATGAGCAGTTCTTC
TRBV5-1,once,TRBD2,TRBJ2-1,CASSQGLAGGARDNEQFF,TGCGCCAGCAGCCAGGGACTAGCGGGAGGGGCCAGGGACAATGAGCAGTTCTTC
TRBV28,many,NA,TRBJ2-5,CASSPTGRETQYF,TGTGCCAGCAGCCCAACAGGAAGAGAGACCCAGTACTTC
TRBV18,NA,NA,TRBJ2-2,CASSPILGGRNTGELFF,TGTGCCAGCTCACCAATCCTAGGGGGACGGAACACCGGGGAGCTGTTTTTT
TRBV11-2,many,TRBD1,TRBJ2-1,CASSLEGRTGQWDEQFF,TGTGCCAGCAGCTTAGAAGGGCGGACAGGGCAATGGGATGAGCAGTTCTTC
TRBV28,many,NA,TRBJ2-1,CASSFLDRSINWDEQFF,TGTGCCAGCAGTTTCCTCGACAGGAGTATAAATTGGGATGAGCAGTTCTTC
TRBV5-1,many,NA,TRBJ2-2,CASSLQASSGPNTGELFF,TGCGCCAGCAGCCTCCAGGCATCCTCGGGGCCGAACACCGGGGAGCTGTTTTTT
TRBV27,many,TRBD2,TRBJ2-1,CASSGLASNEQFF,TGTGCCAGCAGCGGACTAGCCAGCAATGAGCAGTTCTTC
TRBV6-1,many,NA,TRBJ1-5,CASRPGLTNQPQHF,TGTGCCAGCAGACCGGGACTAACCAATCAGCCCCAGCATTTT